This T cell receptor beta chain was retrieved from a study of T cell changes during pregnancy in multiple sclerosis. V lost 5 bases and J 0 bases, leaving 19 bases between the germline ends. Germline CDR1 is LNHDA and CDR2 is SQIVND (reference sequence). CDR3 length equals 17 residues. Measured with immunoSEQ multiplex PCR; TCRdb has only the in-frame clones, and not every one. The table shows 50,000 or so clones, with about 90% occurring only once. The chain joins TRBV19 to TRBJ1-1; weak D call: TRBD1 (6 bases). The sample here was CD8+ T cells from peripheral blood mononuclear cells, taken after pregnancy. The source of this sequence is a female donor with multiple sclerosis, enrolled in a pregnancy study. The CDR3 spells CASSPGDEGHLNTEAFF. As DNA, the CDR3 is TGTGCCAGTAGTCCTGGGGACGAGGGACACCTGAACACTGAAGCTTTCTTT.